This T cell receptor beta chain stems from a study of response to subunit inactivated influenza vaccine. As regards this clonotype: Its antigen is undetermined.

Overall study findings and caveats: A suggestion made by the authors is that each seasonal influenza vaccination recruits few new T cells.

This CDR3 comprises 14 residues. Trimming left V 1 base short and J 5 bases short, with 11 bases between. Germline V gives CDR1 DFQATT, CDR2 SNEGSKA (reference sequence). TCRdb reprocessed the RT-PCR reads with MiXCR, giving one entry per CDR3 protein. The table records hundreds of thousands of distinct CDR3 sequences, 22% of them present only once. The V gene is TRBV20-1, the J gene TRBJ2-2; D possibly uses TRBD1 or TRBD2 (5 bases each). The sequencing used PBMCs from blood, collected about 20 months after vaccination. This sequence originates from a man in his fifties or sixties who received an inactivated influenza vaccine. CDR3 nucleotides: TGCAGTGCTAGAGGGGGCCCGGGAACCGGGGAGCTGTTTTTT. Translated: CSARGGPGTGELFF.